The TCR beta chain under discussion was sequenced for a study of identical twins. Details on this clonotype: Its antigen remains unknown.

General observations from the study: Invariant MAIT and iNKT cells could partly confound zero-insertion analyses. There was an excess of low generation probability in the out-of-frame alpha sequences that twins shared.

Germline CDR1 is WSHSY and CDR2 is SAAADI. This CDR3 is built from 14 residues. V lost 8 bases and J lost 4, with 18 bases in between. Healthy Caucasians made up all donors. TCRdb passed the 5' RACE reads through MiXCR, listing each CDR3 protein once. The sample shows under 300,000 distinct CDR3 sequences, 11% to 15% of them seen only once. J is TRBJ2-7 and V is TRBV10-2; D perhaps matches TRBD2 (7 bases). This receptor was identified in a woman aged 18-35 years in good health. Sequencing used memory (CD45RO+) T cells sorted from blood. CDR3 DNA: TGCGCCAGCCGGGGGGCAGGGACGGGTTACGAGCAGTACTTC. It yields the protein CASRGAGTGYEQYF.